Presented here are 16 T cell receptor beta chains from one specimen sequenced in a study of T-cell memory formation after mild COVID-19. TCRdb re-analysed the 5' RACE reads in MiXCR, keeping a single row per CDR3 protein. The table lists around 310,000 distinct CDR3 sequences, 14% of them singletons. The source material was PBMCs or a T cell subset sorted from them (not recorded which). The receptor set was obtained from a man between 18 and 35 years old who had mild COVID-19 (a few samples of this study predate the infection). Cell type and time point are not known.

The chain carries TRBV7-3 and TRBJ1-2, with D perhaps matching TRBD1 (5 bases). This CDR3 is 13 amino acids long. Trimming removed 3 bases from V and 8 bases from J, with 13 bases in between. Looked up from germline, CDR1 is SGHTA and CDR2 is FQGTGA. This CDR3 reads CASSFRDGGGYTF. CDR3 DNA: TGTGCCAGCAGCTTCCGGGACGGCGGGGGCTACACCTTC.

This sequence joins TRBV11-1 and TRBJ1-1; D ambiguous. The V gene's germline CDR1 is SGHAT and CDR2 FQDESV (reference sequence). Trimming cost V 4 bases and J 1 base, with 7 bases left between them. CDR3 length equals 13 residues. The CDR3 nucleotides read TGTGCCAGCAGCTCCTCGGAGAACACTGAAGCTTTCTTT. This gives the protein CASSSSENTEAFF.

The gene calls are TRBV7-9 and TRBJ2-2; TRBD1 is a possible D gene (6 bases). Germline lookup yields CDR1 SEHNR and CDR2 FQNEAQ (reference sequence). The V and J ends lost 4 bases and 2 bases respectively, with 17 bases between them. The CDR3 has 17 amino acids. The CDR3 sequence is CASSSTGTPTNTGELFF. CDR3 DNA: TGTGCCAGCAGCTCGACCGGGACACCAACAAACACCGGGGAGCTGTTTTTT.

DNA of the CDR3: TGTGCCAGCAGCTTAGCCAAGGGGTCATCAGAGACCCAGTACTTC. Translating it yields CASSLAKGSSETQYF. This chain connects TRBV7-2 to TRBJ2-5, with D tentatively TRBD1 (5 bases). Trimming shortened V by 0 bases and J by 4 bases, and 12 bases separated the two germline ends. CDR3 length equals 15 residues. Germline V lookup: CDR1 SGHTA, CDR2 FQGNSA.

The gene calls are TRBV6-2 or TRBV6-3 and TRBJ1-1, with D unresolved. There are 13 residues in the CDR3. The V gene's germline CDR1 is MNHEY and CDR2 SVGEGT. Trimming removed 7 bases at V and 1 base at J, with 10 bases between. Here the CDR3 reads CASNFGGNTEAFF. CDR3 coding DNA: TGTGCCAGCAACTTTGGAGGGAACACTGAAGCTTTCTTT.

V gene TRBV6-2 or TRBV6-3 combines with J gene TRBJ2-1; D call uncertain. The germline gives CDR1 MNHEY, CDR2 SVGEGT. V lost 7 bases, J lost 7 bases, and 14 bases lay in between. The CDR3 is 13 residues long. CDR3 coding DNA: TGTGCCAGCACCGATCGTCTGTTAAATGAGCAGTTCTTC. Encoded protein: CASTDRLLNEQFF.

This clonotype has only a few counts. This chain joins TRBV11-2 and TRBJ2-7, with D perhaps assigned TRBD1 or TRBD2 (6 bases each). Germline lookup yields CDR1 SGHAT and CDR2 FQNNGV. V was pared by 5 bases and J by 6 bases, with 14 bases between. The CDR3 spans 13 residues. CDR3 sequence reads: CASSRPGASEQYV. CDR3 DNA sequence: TGTGCCAGCAGCCGTCCGGGGGCGAGCGAGCAGTACGTC.

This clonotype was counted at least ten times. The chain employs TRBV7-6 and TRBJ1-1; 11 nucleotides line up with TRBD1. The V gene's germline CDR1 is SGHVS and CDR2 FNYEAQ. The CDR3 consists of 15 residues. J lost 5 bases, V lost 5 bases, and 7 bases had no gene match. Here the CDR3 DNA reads TGTGCCAGCAGCGCGATCCGGGACAGGGGGACTGAAGCTTTCTTT. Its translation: CASSAIRDRGTEAFF.

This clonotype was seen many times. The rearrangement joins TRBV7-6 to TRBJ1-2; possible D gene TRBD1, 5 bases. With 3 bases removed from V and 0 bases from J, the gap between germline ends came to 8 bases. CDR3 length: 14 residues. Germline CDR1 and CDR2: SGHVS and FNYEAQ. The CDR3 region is CASSLGPANYGYTF. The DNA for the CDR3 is TGTGCCAGCAGCTTGGGGCCAGCTAACTATGGCTACACCTTC.

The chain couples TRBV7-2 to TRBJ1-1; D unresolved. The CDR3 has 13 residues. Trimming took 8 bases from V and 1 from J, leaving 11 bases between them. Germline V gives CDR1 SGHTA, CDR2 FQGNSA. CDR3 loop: CASGIATNTEAFF. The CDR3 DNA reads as TGTGCCAGCGGAATCGCAACGAACACTGAAGCTTTCTTT.

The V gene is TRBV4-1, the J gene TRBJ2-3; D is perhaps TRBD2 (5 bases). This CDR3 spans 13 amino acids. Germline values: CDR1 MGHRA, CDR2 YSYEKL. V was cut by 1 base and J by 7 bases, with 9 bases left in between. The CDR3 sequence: CASSQVFGNTQYF. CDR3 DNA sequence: TGCGCCAGCAGCCAAGTGTTCGGGAATACGCAGTATTTT.

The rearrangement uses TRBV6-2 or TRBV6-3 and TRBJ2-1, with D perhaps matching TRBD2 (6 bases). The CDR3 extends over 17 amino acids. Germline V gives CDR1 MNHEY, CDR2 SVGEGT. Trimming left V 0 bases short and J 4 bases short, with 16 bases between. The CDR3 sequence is CASSYSDVSGIYNEQFF. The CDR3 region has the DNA TGTGCCAGCAGTTACTCCGATGTTAGCGGAATATACAATGAGCAGTTCTTC.

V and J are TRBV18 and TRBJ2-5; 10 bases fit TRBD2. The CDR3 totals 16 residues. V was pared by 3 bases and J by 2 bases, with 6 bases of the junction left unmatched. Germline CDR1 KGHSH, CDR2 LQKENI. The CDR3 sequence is CASSPGILAGQETQYF. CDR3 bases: TGTGCCAGCTCACCCGGGATACTAGCGGGGCAAGAGACCCAGTACTTC.

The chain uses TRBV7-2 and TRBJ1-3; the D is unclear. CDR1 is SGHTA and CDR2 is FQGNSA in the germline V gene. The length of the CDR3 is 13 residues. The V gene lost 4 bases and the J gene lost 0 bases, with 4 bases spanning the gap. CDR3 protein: CASSWSSGNTIYF. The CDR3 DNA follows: TGTGCCAGCAGCTGGAGCTCTGGAAACACCATATATTTT.

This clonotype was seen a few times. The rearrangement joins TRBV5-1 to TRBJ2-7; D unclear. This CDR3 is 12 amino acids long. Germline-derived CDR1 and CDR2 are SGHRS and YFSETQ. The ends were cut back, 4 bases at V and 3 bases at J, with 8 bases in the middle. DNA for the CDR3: TGCGCCAGCAGCACGGACGGCTACGAGCAGTACTTC. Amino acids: CASSTDGYEQYF.

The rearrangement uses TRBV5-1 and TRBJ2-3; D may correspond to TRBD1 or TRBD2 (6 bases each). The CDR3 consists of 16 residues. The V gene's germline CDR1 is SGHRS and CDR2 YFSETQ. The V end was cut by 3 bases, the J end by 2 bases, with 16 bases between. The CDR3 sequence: CASSSRGGGITDTQYF. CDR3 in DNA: TGCGCCAGCAGCTCCAGGGGTGGAGGGATCACAGATACGCAGTATTTT.